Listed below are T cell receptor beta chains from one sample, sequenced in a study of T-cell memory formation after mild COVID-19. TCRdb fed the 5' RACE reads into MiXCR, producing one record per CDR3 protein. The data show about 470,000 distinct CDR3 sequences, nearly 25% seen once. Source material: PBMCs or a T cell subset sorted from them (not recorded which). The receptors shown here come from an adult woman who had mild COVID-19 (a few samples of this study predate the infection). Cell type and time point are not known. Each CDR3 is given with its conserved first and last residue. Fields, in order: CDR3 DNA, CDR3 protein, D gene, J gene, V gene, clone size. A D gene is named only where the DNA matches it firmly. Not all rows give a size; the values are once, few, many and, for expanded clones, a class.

cdr3_nt: TGCGCCAGCAGCTCAATACAGGGGGCGGGTGGCTACACCTTC; cdr3_aa: CASSSIQGAGGYTF; d_call: TRBD1; j_call: TRBJ1-2; v_call: TRBV5-1; clone_size: -
cdr3_nt: TGTGCCTGGAGTACCCGCATCCGGGACCTGGAATATTTT; cdr3_aa: CAWSTRIRDLEYF; d_call: -; j_call: TRBJ2-3; v_call: TRBV30; clone_size: few
cdr3_nt: TGTGCCAGCAGTTCAGGTTTCAGCTCCTACGAGCAGTACTTC; cdr3_aa: CASSSGFSSYEQYF; d_call: -; j_call: TRBJ2-7; v_call: TRBV11-2; clone_size: few
cdr3_nt: TGCAGTCGCGGCAGGGCCCCTTCTGGGCAGTACTTC; cdr3_aa: CSRGRAPSGQYF; d_call: -; j_call: TRBJ2-7; v_call: TRBV20-1; clone_size: few
cdr3_nt: TGTGCCACCAGTGATTCGAAGGACAGGGGCTACGAGCAGTACTTC; cdr3_aa: CATSDSKDRGYEQYF; d_call: TRBD1; j_call: TRBJ2-7; v_call: TRBV24-1; clone_size: -
cdr3_nt: TGCGCCAGCAGCGCAATCCCGGGACAGGGTTTGAACACTGAAGCTTTCTTT; cdr3_aa: CASSAIPGQGLNTEAFF; d_call: TRBD1; j_call: TRBJ1-1; v_call: TRBV5-1; clone_size: few
cdr3_nt: TGTGCCAGCTCACTTTTGCCGACTAGCGGGGAAACCACAGATACGCAGTATTTT; cdr3_aa: CASSLLPTSGETTDTQYF; d_call: TRBD2; j_call: TRBJ2-3; v_call: TRBV18; clone_size: many
cdr3_nt: TGTGCCAGCAGTCCCATACTAGCGACTAGCACAGATACGCAGTATTTT; cdr3_aa: CASSPILATSTDTQYF; d_call: TRBD2; j_call: TRBJ2-3; v_call: TRBV12-3/TRBV12-4; clone_size: -
cdr3_nt: TGTGCCACCCAGAGGGGGGACCACCCCTACGAGCAGTACTTC; cdr3_aa: CATQRGDHPYEQYF; d_call: -; j_call: TRBJ2-7; v_call: TRBV7-9; clone_size: few
cdr3_nt: TGTGCCAGCAGTGATGCCGGGGGCTTATCTGGAAACACCATATATTTT; cdr3_aa: CASSDAGGLSGNTIYF; d_call: -; j_call: TRBJ1-3; v_call: TRBV2; clone_size: -
cdr3_nt: TGTGCCATCAGTGAGTCCACAGGGAGTCCGAACTATGGCTACACCTTC; cdr3_aa: CAISESTGSPNYGYTF; d_call: -; j_call: TRBJ1-2; v_call: TRBV10-3; clone_size: -
cdr3_nt: TGCGCCAGCAGCCCCGACAGACTGACTAACTATGGCTACACCTTC; cdr3_aa: CASSPDRLTNYGYTF; d_call: -; j_call: TRBJ1-2; v_call: TRBV5-1; clone_size: -
cdr3_nt: TGCAGCGTTGTTTATAGCGGGGCAACCTACGAGCAGTACTTC; cdr3_aa: CSVVYSGATYEQYF; d_call: TRBD2; j_call: TRBJ2-7; v_call: TRBV29-1; clone_size: few
cdr3_nt: TGTGCCAGCAGCACGACAGGGGAGGGCGGCTACACCTTC; cdr3_aa: CASSTTGEGGYTF; d_call: TRBD1; j_call: TRBJ1-2; v_call: TRBV7-9; clone_size: -
cdr3_nt: TGTGCCAGCAGCAAGGAGGGAGGGGGCAATCAGCCCCAGCATTTT; cdr3_aa: CASSKEGGGNQPQHF; d_call: -; j_call: TRBJ1-5; v_call: TRBV7-9; clone_size: once
cdr3_nt: TGTGCCAGTAGTATTAATGGCAATCAGCCCCAGCATTTT; cdr3_aa: CASSINGNQPQHF; d_call: -; j_call: TRBJ1-5; v_call: TRBV19; clone_size: -
cdr3_nt: TGTGCCAGCAGCTCGGAATATAGAGGACCGGGGGAGCTGTTTTTT; cdr3_aa: CASSSEYRGPGELFF; d_call: -; j_call: TRBJ2-2; v_call: TRBV6-2/TRBV6-3; clone_size: few
cdr3_nt: TGTGCCACCAGCAGAGATTTGACGAACGGAGCTTTCTTT; cdr3_aa: CATSRDLTNGAFF; d_call: -; j_call: TRBJ1-1; v_call: TRBV15; clone_size: -
cdr3_nt: TGTGCCACCAGTGGGGGCCGAGGGACAGGGCCCTACAATGAGCAGTTCTTC; cdr3_aa: CATSGGRGTGPYNEQFF; d_call: TRBD1; j_call: TRBJ2-1; v_call: TRBV24-1; clone_size: few
cdr3_nt: TGTGCCAGCAGTTTAGACAGGGCCCCCTACGAGCAGTACTTC; cdr3_aa: CASSLDRAPYEQYF; d_call: -; j_call: TRBJ2-7; v_call: TRBV12-3/TRBV12-4; clone_size: -
cdr3_nt: TGTGCCAGTAGTACCGGACTAGCGGGAGTTAGGGAGACCCAGTACTTC; cdr3_aa: CASSTGLAGVRETQYF; d_call: TRBD2; j_call: TRBJ2-5; v_call: TRBV19; clone_size: few
cdr3_nt: TGTGCCAGCAGCGTAGAGGGGCGTGTCCGAACGGGCGGGGAGCTGTTTTTT; cdr3_aa: CASSVEGRVRTGGELFF; d_call: -; j_call: TRBJ2-2; v_call: TRBV9; clone_size: -
cdr3_nt: TGTGCCAGCTCACCAAGTGGCAGTGGGCGGGTAAGCAATCAGCCCCAGCATTTT; cdr3_aa: CASSPSGSGRVSNQPQHF; d_call: -; j_call: TRBJ1-5; v_call: TRBV18; clone_size: -
cdr3_nt: TGTGCCAGCAGCTCCTCGGGACAGGTTCTCACCGGGGAGCTGTTTTTT; cdr3_aa: CASSSSGQVLTGELFF; d_call: TRBD1; j_call: TRBJ2-2; v_call: TRBV7-2; clone_size: -
cdr3_nt: TGTGCCAGCTCATCACCGGGACAGGGATCCCCCTACGAGCAGTACTTC; cdr3_aa: CASSSPGQGSPYEQYF; d_call: TRBD1; j_call: TRBJ2-7; v_call: TRBV18; clone_size: few
cdr3_nt: TGTGCCATCAGTGAGGATGGGGTCACCGGGGAGCTGTTTTTT; cdr3_aa: CAISEDGVTGELFF; d_call: -; j_call: TRBJ2-2; v_call: TRBV10-3; clone_size: many
cdr3_nt: TGCGCCAGCAGCTTAATTCCTACAGGACTAGCGGGAGGGCCGAAATACGAGCAGTACTTC; cdr3_aa: CASSLIPTGLAGGPKYEQYF; d_call: TRBD2; j_call: TRBJ2-7; v_call: TRBV5-1; clone_size: few
cdr3_nt: TGCAGTGCTGTCAGGGACGAGCAGTACTTC; cdr3_aa: CSAVRDEQYF; d_call: -; j_call: TRBJ2-7; v_call: TRBV20-1; clone_size: -
cdr3_nt: TGTGCCAGCATCAACAGAGGACAGGGGCGATACGAGCAGTACTTC; cdr3_aa: CASINRGQGRYEQYF; d_call: TRBD1; j_call: TRBJ2-7; v_call: TRBV28; clone_size: -
cdr3_nt: TGTGCCAGCAACCGCCGCAATGAGCAGTTCTTC; cdr3_aa: CASNRRNEQFF; d_call: -; j_call: TRBJ2-1; v_call: TRBV12-3/TRBV12-4; clone_size: few
cdr3_nt: TGCGCCAGCAGCCAAGATTACAGGGATGCCTCCTACAATGAGCAGTTCTTC; cdr3_aa: CASSQDYRDASYNEQFF; d_call: -; j_call: TRBJ2-1; v_call: TRBV4-3; clone_size: -
cdr3_nt: TGTGCCAGCAGCGTAAGAGCAAACACTGAAGCTTTCTTT; cdr3_aa: CASSVRANTEAFF; d_call: -; j_call: TRBJ1-1; v_call: TRBV9; clone_size: once
cdr3_nt: TGTGCCAGCACCTTGGCAGGGATAGGAAAACTGTTTTTT; cdr3_aa: CASTLAGIGKLFF; d_call: -; j_call: TRBJ1-4; v_call: TRBV27; clone_size: -
cdr3_nt: TGTGCCAGCAGCTTAGATGGAGGCGGACTCTACGAGCAGTACTTC; cdr3_aa: CASSLDGGGLYEQYF; d_call: -; j_call: TRBJ2-7; v_call: TRBV7-2; clone_size: -
cdr3_nt: TGTGCCAGCAGCCAACAGGGTATTTTCAAAAACATTCAGTACTTC; cdr3_aa: CASSQQGIFKNIQYF; d_call: -; j_call: TRBJ2-4; v_call: TRBV7-9; clone_size: few
cdr3_nt: TGTGCCAGCAGTTTTGATTTTAGCTTTGGGGGCACAGATACGCAGTATTTT; cdr3_aa: CASSFDFSFGGTDTQYF; d_call: -; j_call: TRBJ2-3; v_call: TRBV12-3/TRBV12-4; clone_size: -
cdr3_nt: TGTGCCAGCTCAAAGGGCCAAGAGACCCAGTACTTC; cdr3_aa: CASSKGQETQYF; d_call: -; j_call: TRBJ2-5; v_call: TRBV18; clone_size: -